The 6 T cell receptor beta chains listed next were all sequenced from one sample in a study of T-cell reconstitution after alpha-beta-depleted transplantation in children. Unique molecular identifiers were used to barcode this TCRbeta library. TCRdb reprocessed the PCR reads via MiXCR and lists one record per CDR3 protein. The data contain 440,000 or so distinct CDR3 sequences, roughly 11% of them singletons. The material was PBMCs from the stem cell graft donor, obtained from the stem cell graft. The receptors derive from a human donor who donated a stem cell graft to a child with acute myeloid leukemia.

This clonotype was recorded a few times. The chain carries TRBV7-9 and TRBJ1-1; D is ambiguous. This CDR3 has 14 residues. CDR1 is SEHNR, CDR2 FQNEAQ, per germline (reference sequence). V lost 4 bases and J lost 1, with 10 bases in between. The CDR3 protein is CASSSLGRNTEAFF. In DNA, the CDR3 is TGTGCCAGCAGCTCCCTTGGGAGGAACACTGAAGCTTTCTTT.

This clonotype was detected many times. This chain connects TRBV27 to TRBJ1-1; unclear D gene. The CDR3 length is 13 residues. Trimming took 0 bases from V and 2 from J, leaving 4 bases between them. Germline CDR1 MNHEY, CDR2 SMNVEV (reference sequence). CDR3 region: CASSLSDNTEAFF. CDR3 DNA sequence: TGTGCCAGCAGTTTATCGGACAACACTGAAGCTTTCTTT.

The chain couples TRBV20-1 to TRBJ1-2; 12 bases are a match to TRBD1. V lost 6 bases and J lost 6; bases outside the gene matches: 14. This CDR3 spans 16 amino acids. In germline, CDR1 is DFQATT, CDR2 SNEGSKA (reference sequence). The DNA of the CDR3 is TGCAGTGCCACGGGGGGGACAGGGGGCCTTCAAGATGGCTACACCTTC. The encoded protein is CSATGGTGGLQDGYTF.

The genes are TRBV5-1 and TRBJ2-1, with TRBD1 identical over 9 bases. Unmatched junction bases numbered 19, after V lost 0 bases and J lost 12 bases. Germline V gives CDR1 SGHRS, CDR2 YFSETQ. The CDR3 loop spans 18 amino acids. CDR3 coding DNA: TGCGCCAGCAGCTTGGGCACTGGGGCCCGGACAGGGGACGAATTGCAGTTCTTC. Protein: CASSLGTGARTGDELQFF.

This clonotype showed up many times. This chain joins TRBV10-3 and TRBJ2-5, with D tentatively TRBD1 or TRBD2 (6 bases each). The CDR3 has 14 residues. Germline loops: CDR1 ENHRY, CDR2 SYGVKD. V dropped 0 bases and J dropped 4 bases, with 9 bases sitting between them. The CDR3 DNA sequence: TGTGCCATCAGTGAGTCGGGGGGCGGAGAGACCCAGTACTTC. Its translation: CAISESGGGETQYF.

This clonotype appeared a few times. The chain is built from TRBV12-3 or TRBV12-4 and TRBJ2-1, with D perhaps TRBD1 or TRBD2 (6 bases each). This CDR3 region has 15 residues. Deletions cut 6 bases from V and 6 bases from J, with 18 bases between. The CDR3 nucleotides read TGTGCCAGCAGCAGCCCTCGAGGGGGAGGCAATGAGCAGTTCTTC. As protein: CASSSPRGGGNEQFF.